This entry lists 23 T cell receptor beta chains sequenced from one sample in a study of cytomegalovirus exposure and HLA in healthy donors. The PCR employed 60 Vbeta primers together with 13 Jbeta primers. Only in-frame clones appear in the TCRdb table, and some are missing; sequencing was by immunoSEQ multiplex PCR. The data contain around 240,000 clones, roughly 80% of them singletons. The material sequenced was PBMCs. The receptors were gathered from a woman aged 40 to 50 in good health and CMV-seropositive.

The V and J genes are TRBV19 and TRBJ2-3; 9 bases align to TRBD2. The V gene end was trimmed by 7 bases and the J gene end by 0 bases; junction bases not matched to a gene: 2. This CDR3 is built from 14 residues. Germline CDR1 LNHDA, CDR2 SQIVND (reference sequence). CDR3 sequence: CASTSGGSTDTQYF. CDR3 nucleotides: TGTGCCAGTACCAGCGGGGGGAGCACAGATACGCAGTATTTT.

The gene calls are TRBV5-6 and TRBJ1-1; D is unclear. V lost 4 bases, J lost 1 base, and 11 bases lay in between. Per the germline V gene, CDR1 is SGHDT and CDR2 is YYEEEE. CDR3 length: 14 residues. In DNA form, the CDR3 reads TGTGCCAGCAGCCTTGGGCTGAGGAACACTGAAGCTTTCTTT. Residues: CASSLGLRNTEAFF.

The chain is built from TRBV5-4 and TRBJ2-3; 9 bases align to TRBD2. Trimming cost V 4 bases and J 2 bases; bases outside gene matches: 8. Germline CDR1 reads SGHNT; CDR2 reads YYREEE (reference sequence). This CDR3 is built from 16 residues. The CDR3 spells CASSLPAGGPTDTQYF. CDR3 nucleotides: TGTGCCAGCAGCCTTCCGGCGGGAGGGCCCACAGATACGCAGTATTTT. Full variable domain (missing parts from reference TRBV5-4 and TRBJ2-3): ETGVTQSPTHLIKTRGQQVTLRCSSQSGHNTVSWYQQALGQGPQFIFQYYREEENGRGNFPPRFSGLQFPNYSSELNVNALELDDSALYLCASSLPAGGPTDTQYFGPGTRLTVL.

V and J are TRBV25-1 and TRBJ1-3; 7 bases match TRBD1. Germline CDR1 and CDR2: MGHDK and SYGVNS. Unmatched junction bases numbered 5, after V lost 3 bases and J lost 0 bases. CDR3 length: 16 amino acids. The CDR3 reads CASSEWTGISGNTIYF. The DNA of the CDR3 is TGTGCCAGCAGTGAGTGGACAGGAATCTCTGGAAACACCATATATTTT.

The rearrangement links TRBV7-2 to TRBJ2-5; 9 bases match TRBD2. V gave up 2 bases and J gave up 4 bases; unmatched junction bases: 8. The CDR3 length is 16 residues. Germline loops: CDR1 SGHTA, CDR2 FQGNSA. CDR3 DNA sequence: TGTGCCAGCAGCTTAAGGGAAGCGGGACTAGCAGAGACCCAGTACTTC. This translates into CASSLREAGLAETQYF.

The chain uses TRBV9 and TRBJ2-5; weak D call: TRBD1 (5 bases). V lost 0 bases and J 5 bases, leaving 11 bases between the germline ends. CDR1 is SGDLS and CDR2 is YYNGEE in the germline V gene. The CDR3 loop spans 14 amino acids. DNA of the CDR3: TGTGCCAGCAGCGTAGCCGGCAGGGTCGAGACCCAGTACTTC. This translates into CASSVAGRVETQYF.

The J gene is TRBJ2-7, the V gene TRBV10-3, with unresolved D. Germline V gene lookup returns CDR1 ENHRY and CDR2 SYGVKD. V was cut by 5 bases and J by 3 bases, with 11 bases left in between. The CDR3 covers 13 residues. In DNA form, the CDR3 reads TGTGCCATCAGTAATTTAACAAGCTACGAGCAGTACTTC. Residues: CAISNLTSYEQYF.

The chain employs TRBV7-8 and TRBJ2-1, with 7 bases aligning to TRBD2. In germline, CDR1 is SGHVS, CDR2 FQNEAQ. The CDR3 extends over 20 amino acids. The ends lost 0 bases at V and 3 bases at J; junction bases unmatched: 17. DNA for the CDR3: TGTGCCAGCAGCTTAGCTATCCCGGGGAGGGAGCTTCCCCGCTACAATGAGCAGTTCTTC. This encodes CASSLAIPGRELPRYNEQFF.

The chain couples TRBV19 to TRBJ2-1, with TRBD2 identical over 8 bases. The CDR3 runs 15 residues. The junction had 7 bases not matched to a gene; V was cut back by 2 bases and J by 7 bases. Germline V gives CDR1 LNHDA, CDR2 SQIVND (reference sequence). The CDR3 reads CASSISGTSINEQFF. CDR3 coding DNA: TGTGCCAGTAGTATATCCGGGACTAGTATAAATGAGCAGTTCTTC.

The CDR3 DNA reads TGTGCCAGCAGCTGGTCCTCGGCTAATGAAAAACTGTTTTTT. It translates to CASSWSSANEKLFF. The J gene is TRBJ1-4, the V gene TRBV7-9, with D unresolved. Germline V gives CDR1 SEHNR, CDR2 FQNEAQ (reference sequence). The CDR3 totals 14 residues. V lost 4 bases, J lost 3 bases, and 9 bases lay in between. Supplemented by reference TRBV7-9 and TRBJ1-4, the full variable domain reads DTGVSQNPRHKITKRGQNVTFRCDPISEHNRLYWYRQTLGQGPEFLTYFQNEAQLEKSRLLSDRFSAERPKGSFSTLEIQRTEQGDSAMYLCASSWSSANEKLFFGSGTQLSVL.

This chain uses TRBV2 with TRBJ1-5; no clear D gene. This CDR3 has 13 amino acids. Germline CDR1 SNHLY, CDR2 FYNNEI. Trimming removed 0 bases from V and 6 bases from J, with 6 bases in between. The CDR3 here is CASSEARSQPQHF. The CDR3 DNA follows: TGTGCCAGCAGTGAAGCGCGGAGTCAGCCCCAGCATTTT. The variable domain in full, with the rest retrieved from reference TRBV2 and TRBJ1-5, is EPEVTQTPSHQVTQMGQEVILRCVPISNHLYFYWYRQILGQKVEFLVSFYNNEISEKSEIFDDQFSVERPDGSNFTLKIRSTKLEDSAMYFCASSEARSQPQHFGDGTRLSIL.

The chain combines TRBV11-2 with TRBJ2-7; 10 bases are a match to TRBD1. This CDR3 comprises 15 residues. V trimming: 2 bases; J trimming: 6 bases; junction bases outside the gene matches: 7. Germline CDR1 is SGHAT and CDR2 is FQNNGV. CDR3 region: CASSLSTTGGGEQYF. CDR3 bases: TGTGCCAGCAGCTTATCCACGACAGGGGGCGGCGAGCAGTACTTC.

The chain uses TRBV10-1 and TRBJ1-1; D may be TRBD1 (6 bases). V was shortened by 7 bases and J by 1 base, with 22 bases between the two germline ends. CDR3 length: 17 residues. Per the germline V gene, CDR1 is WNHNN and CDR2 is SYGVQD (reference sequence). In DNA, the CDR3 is TGCGCCAGCACCCTCAAAGGCGGACAGCGACCGAACACTGAAGCTTTCTTT. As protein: CASTLKGGQRPNTEAFF.

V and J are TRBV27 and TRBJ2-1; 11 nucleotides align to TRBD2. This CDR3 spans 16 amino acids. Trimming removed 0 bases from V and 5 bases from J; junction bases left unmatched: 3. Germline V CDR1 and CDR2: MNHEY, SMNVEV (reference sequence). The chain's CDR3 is CASSLSGTSGNNEQFF. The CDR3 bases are TGTGCCAGCAGTTTATCCGGGACTAGCGGAAACAATGAGCAGTTCTTC.

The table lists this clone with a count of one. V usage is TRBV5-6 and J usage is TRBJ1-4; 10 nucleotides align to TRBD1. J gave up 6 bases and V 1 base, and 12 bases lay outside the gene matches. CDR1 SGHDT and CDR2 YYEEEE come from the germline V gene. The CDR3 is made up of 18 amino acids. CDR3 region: CASSLTRQGAGYHEKLFF. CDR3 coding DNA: TGTGCCAGCAGCTTGACCCGACAGGGGGCGGGCTACCATGAAAAACTGTTTTTT.

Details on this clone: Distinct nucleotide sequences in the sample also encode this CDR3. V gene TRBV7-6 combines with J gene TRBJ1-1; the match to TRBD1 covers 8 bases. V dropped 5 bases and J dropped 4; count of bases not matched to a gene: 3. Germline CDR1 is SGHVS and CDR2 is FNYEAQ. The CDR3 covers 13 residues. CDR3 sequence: CASSPGQGTEAFF. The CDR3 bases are TGTGCCAGCAGCCCTGGACAGGGCACTGAAGCTTTCTTT.

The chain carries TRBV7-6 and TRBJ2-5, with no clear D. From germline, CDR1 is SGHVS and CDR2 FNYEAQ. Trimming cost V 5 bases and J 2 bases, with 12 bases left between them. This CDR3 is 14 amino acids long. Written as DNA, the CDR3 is TGTGCCAGCAGCCCCCGGTCGGGTCAAGAGACCCAGTACTTC. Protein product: CASSPRSGQETQYF.

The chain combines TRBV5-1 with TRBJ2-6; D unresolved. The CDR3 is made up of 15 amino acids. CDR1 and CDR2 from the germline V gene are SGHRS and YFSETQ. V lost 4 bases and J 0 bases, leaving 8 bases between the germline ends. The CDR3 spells CASSTYSSGANVLTF. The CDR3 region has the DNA TGCGCCAGCAGCACCTACAGCTCTGGGGCCAACGTCCTGACTTTC.

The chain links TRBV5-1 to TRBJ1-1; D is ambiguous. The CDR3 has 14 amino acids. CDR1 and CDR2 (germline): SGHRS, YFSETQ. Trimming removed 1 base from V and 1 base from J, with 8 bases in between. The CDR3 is CASSLSSENTEAFF. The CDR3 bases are TGCGCCAGCAGCTTGTCCAGCGAGAACACTGAAGCTTTCTTT.

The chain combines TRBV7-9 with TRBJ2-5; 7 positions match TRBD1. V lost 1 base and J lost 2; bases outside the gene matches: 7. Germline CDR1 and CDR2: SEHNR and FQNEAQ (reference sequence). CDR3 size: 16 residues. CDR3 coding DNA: TGTGCCAGCAGCTTAGACGGTGGGACAGATCAAGAGACCCAGTACTTC. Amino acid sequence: CASSLDGGTDQETQYF.

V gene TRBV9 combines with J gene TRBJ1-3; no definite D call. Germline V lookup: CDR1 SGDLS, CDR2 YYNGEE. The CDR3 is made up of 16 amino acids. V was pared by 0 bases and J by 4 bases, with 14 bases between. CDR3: CASSVAGLTSGNTIYF. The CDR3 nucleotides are TGTGCCAGCAGCGTAGCGGGGTTAACATCCGGAAACACCATATATTTT. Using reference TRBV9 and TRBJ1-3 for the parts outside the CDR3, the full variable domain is DSGVTQTPKHLITATGQRVTLRCSPRSGDLSVYWYQQSLDQGLQFLIQYYNGEERAKGNILERFSAQQFPDLHSELNLSSLELGDSALYFCASSVAGLTSGNTIYFGEGSWLTVV.

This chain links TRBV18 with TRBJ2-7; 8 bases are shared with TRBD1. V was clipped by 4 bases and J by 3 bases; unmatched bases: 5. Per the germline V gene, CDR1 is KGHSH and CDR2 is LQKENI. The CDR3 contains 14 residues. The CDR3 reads CASSQQGGGYEQYF. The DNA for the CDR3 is TGTGCCAGCTCACAACAGGGGGGAGGCTACGAGCAGTACTTC.

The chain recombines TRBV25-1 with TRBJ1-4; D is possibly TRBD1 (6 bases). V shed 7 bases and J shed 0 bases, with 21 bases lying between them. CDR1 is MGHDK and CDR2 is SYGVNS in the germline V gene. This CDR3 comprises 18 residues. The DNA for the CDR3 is TGTGCCAGCACCGGAAACCCGGGACACCCAGCAACTAATGAAAAACTGTTTTTT. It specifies CASTGNPGHPATNEKLFF.